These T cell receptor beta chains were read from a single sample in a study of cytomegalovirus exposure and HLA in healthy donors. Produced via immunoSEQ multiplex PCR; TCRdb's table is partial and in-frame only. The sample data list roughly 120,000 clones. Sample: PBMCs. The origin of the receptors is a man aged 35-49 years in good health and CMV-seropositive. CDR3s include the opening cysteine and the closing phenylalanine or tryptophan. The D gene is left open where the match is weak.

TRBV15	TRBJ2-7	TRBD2	CATSPERGSSYEQYF	TGTGCCACCAGCCCTGAGCGGGGGAGCTCCTACGAGCAGTACTTC
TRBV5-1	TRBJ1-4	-	CASSLAGGGNEKLFF	TGCGCCAGCAGCTTGGCTGGGGGGGGGAATGAAAAACTGTTTTTT
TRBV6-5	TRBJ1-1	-	CASSYSESVNTEAFF	TGTGCCAGCAGTTACTCGGAGAGTGTGAACACTGAAGCTTTCTTT
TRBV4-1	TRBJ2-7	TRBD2	CASSQRDGGFYEQYF	TGCGCCAGCAGCCAAAGGGACGGGGGGTTCTACGAGCAGTACTTC
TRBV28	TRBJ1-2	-	CASSLSRRGGYTF	TGTGCCAGCAGTTTAAGTCGCAGGGGTGGCTACACCTTC
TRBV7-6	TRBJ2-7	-	CASSPSGPYEQYF	TGTGCCAGCAGCCCGTCAGGGCCCTACGAGCAGTACTTC
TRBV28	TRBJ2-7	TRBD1	CASTWDRVPYEQYF	TGTGCCAGCACCTGGGACAGGGTCCCCTACGAGCAGTACTTC
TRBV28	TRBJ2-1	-	CASSFEEQFF	TGTGCCAGCAGTTTCGAGGAGCAGTTCTTC
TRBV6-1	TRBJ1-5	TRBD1	CASSEGQGGYPQHF	TGTGCCAGCAGTGAGGGACAGGGAGGATATCCCCAGCATTTT
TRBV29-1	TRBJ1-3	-	CSVVQVGNTIYF	TGCAGCGTTGTACAGGTTGGAAACACCATATATTTT